This T cell receptor (beta chain) was recorded in a study of shared clonotypes between healthy human individuals. Points from the study as a whole: Clonotype sharing among the donors was expected to vary with sequencing depth. Relative to memory subsets, naive subsets generally showed larger estimated richness. Naive CD4 clonotypes overlapped across several donors at approximately 5.5%.

The V gene lost 2 bases and the J gene lost 7 bases, with 14 bases spanning the gap. CDR3 length: 15 amino acids. Germline CDR1 reads SGHTA; CDR2 reads FQGTGA. As regards this clone: Its cognate antigen is unknown.

Using immunoSEQ multiplex PCR, the repertoire was profiled, and TCRdb retains in-frame clones only, with some absent. Among about 510,000 clones listed, 90% to 97% were seen once. The sequencing sample was made of naive CD4+ T cells sorted from blood. This sample's subset: CD45RA+ positively selected. This TCR was recovered from a woman between 25 and 40 years old in good health. This rearrangement joins TRBV7-3 to TRBJ2-2, with D possibly matching TRBD2 (6 bases). This CDR3 reads CASSLLRECGGELFF. CDR3 coding DNA: TGTGCCAGCAGCTTACTTCGGGAGTGCGGCGGGGAGCTGTTTTTT.